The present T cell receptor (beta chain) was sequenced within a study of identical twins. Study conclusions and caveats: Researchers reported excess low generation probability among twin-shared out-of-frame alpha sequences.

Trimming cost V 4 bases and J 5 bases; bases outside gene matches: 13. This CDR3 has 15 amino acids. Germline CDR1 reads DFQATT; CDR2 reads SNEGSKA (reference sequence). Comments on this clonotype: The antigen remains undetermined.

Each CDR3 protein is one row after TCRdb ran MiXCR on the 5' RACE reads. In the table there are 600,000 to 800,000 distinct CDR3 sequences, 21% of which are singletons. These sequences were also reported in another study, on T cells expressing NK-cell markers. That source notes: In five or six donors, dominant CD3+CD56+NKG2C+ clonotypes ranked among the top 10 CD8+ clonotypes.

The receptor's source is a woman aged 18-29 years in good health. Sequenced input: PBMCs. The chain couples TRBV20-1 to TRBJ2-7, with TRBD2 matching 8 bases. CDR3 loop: CSAKTSGIIVHEQYF. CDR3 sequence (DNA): TGCAGTGCTAAAACTAGCGGCATAATCGTCCACGAGCAGTACTTC.